This is a list of T cell receptor beta chains from one sample in a study of neurological immune-mediated disorders. TCRdb analysed the 5' RACE reads with MiXCR anew, one entry per CDR3 protein. The table records nearly 30,000 distinct CDR3 sequences, approximately 16% of them present only once. Sequenced: CD4+ T cells from blood. The source of these receptors is a female donor with HTLV-1-associated myelopathy (HAM/TSP). CDR3s include the opening cysteine and the closing phenylalanine or tryptophan. A D gene is named only where the DNA matches it firmly. Some rows mark clone size as missing; the rest say once, few, many or name a class of expanded clone.

TRBV27,.,TRBJ1-2,many,CASSLYPVRSSGYTF,TGTGCCAGCAGTTTATATCCAGTTCGGAGTAGTGGCTACACCTTC
TRBV20-1,.,TRBJ2-3,many,CSAGVGGTDTQYF,TGCAGTGCGGGGGTCGGGGGTACAGATACGCAGTATTTT
TRBV20-1,.,TRBJ1-1,many,CSAPGEIFTEAFF,TGCAGTGCCCCCGGGGAGATCTTCACTGAAGCTTTCTTT
TRBV5-1,.,TRBJ2-7,many,CASSLEGHLTYEQYF,TGCGCCAGCAGCTTGGAGGGGCATCTTACCTACGAGCAGTACTTC
TRBV20-1,.,TRBJ2-1,many,CSAKEGTNYNEQFF,TGCAGTGCAAAGGAGGGGACCAACTACAATGAGCAGTTCTTC
TRBV11-1,TRBD1,TRBJ2-7,many,CASSSLGQGFDEQYF,TGTGCCAGCAGCAGCTTGGGACAGGGATTCGACGAGCAGTACTTC
TRBV28,.,TRBJ1-6,many,CASGDLNRSFSPLHF,TGTGCCAGCGGAGACCTTAACCGGAGTTTTTCACCCCTCCACTTT
TRBV19,.,TRBJ1-3,many,CASSIGRNSGNTIYF,TGTGCCAGTAGTATAGGACGGAACTCTGGAAACACCATATATTTT
TRBV20-1,TRBD2,TRBJ2-3,.,CSAEERGYTKYF,TGCAGTGCAGAAGAGCGGGGATATACGAAGTATTTT
TRBV5-1,.,TRBJ1-5,many,CASSDTIGQPQHF,TGCGCCAGCAGCGACACTATCGGCCAGCCCCAGCATTTT
TRBV19,TRBD1,TRBJ1-2,.,CASFRTGGEDYGYTF,TGTGCCAGTTTCCGGACAGGGGGGGAAGACTATGGCTACACCTTC
TRBV24-1,.,TRBJ2-7,many,CATSDHYEQYF,TGTGCCACCAGTGACCACTACGAGCAGTACTTC
TRBV7-3,TRBD1,TRBJ2-7,.,CASSIGTGPSYEQYF,TGTGCCAGCAGCATTGGGACAGGGCCCTCCTACGAGCAGTACTTC
TRBV3-1,.,TRBJ2-2,many,CASSPTHTGELFF,TGTGCCAGCAGCCCAACCCACACCGGGGAGCTGTTTTTT
TRBV5-1,.,TRBJ2-1,.,CASSLGGAVNNEQFF,TGCGCCAGCAGCTTAGGGGGAGCCGTAAACAATGAGCAGTTCTTC
TRBV7-2,.,TRBJ1-5,many,CASSAGGNQPQHF,TGTGCCAGCAGCGCCGGAGGGAATCAGCCCCAGCATTTT
TRBV6-5,TRBD2,TRBJ2-7,many,CASSGLGAEQYF,TGTGCCAGCAGTGGACTAGGGGCCGAGCAGTACTTC
TRBV27,.,TRBJ2-1,.,CASSTPQGRDYNEQFF,TGTGCCAGCTCCACCCCCCAGGGTCGGGACTACAATGAGCAGTTCTTC
TRBV4-3,.,TRBJ1-6,many,CASSQEQNNSPLHF,TGCGCCAGCAGCCAAGAACAGAACAATTCACCCCTCCACTTT
TRBV20-1,.,TRBJ2-3,many,CSARVEYTDTQYF,TGCAGTGCTAGAGTGGAATACACAGATACGCAGTATTTT
TRBV12-3/TRBV12-4,TRBD1,TRBJ2-1,many,CASSLRQGPYNEQFF,TGTGCCAGCAGTCTCCGACAGGGCCCCTACAATGAGCAGTTCTTC
TRBV24-1,TRBD1,TRBJ1-2,many,CATSDPGTGRRGYTF,TGTGCCACCAGTGACCCAGGGACAGGTCGGCGTGGCTACACCTTC
TRBV20-1,TRBD2,TRBJ2-5,.,CSARTSGGAAETQYF,TGCAGTGCCAGGACTAGCGGGGGGGCCGCGGAGACCCAGTACTTC
TRBV5-1,.,TRBJ2-1,many,CASSLGRGRPGEQFF,TGCGCCAGCAGCTTGGGGCGGGGGCGGCCCGGTGAGCAGTTCTTC
TRBV7-8,.,TRBJ2-7,many,CASSFERWSEQYF,TGTGCCAGCAGCTTCGAGCGTTGGTCCGAGCAGTACTTC
TRBV20-1,.,TRBJ2-4,.,CSAYQTPAKNIQYF,TGCAGTGCGTATCAGACCCCAGCCAAAAACATTCAGTACTTC
TRBV10-3,TRBD2,TRBJ2-2,many,CAISEDPLAGGDLDTGELFF,TGTGCCATCAGTGAGGATCCTCTGGCGGGGGGAGATTTGGACACCGGGGAGCTGTTTTTT
TRBV4-1,.,TRBJ2-5,many,CASSQTGQFQETQYF,TGCGCCAGCAGCCAGACCGGACAGTTCCAAGAGACCCAGTACTTC
TRBV7-6,.,TRBJ2-1,.,CASKRGAGRFGDEQFF,TGTGCCAGCAAGAGGGGGGCGGGCCGATTCGGCGATGAGCAGTTCTTC
TRBV20-1,TRBD1,TRBJ2-2,many,CSARGGQGANTGELFF,TGCAGTGCTAGAGGGGGACAGGGGGCGAACACCGGGGAGCTGTTTTTT
TRBV20-1,.,TRBJ2-3,many,CSAIPSGDTQYF,TGCAGTGCTATTCCGTCAGGCGATACGCAGTATTTT
TRBV19,TRBD1,TRBJ2-7,few,CASSTRPWDRGMTYEQYF,TGTGCCAGTAGCACCCGACCCTGGGACAGGGGGATGACCTACGAGCAGTACTTC
TRBV10-1,.,TRBJ2-1,many,CASSEDGINNEQFF,TGCGCCAGCAGTGAGGACGGGATCAACAATGAGCAGTTCTTC
TRBV16,.,TRBJ2-7,.,CGSSQSQDYYKQYF,TGTGGCAGCAGCCAATCGCAGGACTACTACAAGCAGTACTTC
TRBV5-1,TRBD2,TRBJ2-7,many,CARSGDGGASSGRLSSYEQYF,TGCGCCAGGAGTGGGGACGGGGGAGCTTCTAGCGGGAGGTTAAGCTCCTACGAGCAGTACTTC
TRBV29-1,.,TRBJ2-7,many,CSVEDQKEQQYF,TGCAGCGTTGAAGATCAAAAGGAACAGCAGTACTTC
TRBV11-1,.,TRBJ2-6,many,CAIRYSGANVLTF,TGTGCCATCCGGTACTCTGGGGCCAACGTCCTGACTTTC
TRBV20-1,.,TRBJ1-3,medium-sized,CSARIGAGGNTIYF,TGCAGTGCTAGGATAGGGGCGGGGGGAAACACCATATATTTT
TRBV4-1,.,TRBJ1-3,many,CASSQAGAGNTIYF,TGCGCCAGCAGCCAAGCGGGGGCTGGAAACACCATATATTTT